The 27 T cell receptor beta chains in this list originate from one sample, sequenced in a study of cytomegalovirus exposure and HLA in healthy donors. Amplification used 60 Vbeta primers and 13 Jbeta primers. Clones were read by immunoSEQ multiplex PCR, and TCRdb kept only the in-frame ones, dropping some. The sample contains 110,000 to 150,000 clones, approximately 73% of which appear only once. Input material: PBMCs. The receptors were gathered from a human donor in good health.

This chain joins TRBV6-6 and TRBJ2-7, with TRBD2 matching 9 bases. Per germline, CDR1 MNHNY and CDR2 SVGAGI (reference sequence). The CDR3 contains 11 residues. V lost 6 bases, J lost 10 bases, and 4 bases stayed unmatched. The DNA of the CDR3 is TGTGCCAGCAGGGCTAGCGGGGACCAGTACTTC. It is translated as CASRASGDQYF.

This chain uses TRBV2 with TRBJ2-6, with 10 bases matching TRBD1. Germline loops: CDR1 SNHLY, CDR2 FYNNEI. The CDR3 sequence is 16 residues long. J lost 0 bases, V lost 6 bases, and 2 bases had no gene match. CDR3 sequence reads: CASSRTGGSGANVLTF. The CDR3 nucleotides read TGTGCCAGCAGCCGGACAGGGGGCTCTGGGGCCAACGTCCTGACTTTC.

The chain employs TRBV5-1 and TRBJ2-7, with no clear D. Between the trimmed V and J ends, which lost 0 bases and 5 bases, there was a span of 9 bases. There are 13 residues in the CDR3. CDR1 is SGHRS, CDR2 YFSETQ, per germline. CDR3: CASSLAGGHEQYF. The CDR3, as DNA: TGCGCCAGCAGCTTGGCCGGTGGGCACGAGCAGTACTTC.

The gene calls are TRBV2 and TRBJ1-6, with a tentative D call TRBD1 (6 bases). Germline lookup yields CDR1 SNHLY and CDR2 FYNNEI. The CDR3 extends over 16 amino acids. The V gene lost 7 bases and the J gene lost 5 bases, with 18 bases spanning the gap. CDR3 in amino acids: CASKHNPGHNNSPLHF. DNA of the CDR3: TGTGCCAGCAAGCACAACCCGGGACACAATAATTCACCCCTCCACTTT.

This clone has only a few counts. V is TRBV4-1 and J is TRBJ1-1, with D maybe TRBD1 (5 bases). This CDR3 contains 15 residues. Per germline, CDR1 MGHRA and CDR2 YSYEKL. Deletions cut 2 bases from V and 4 bases from J, with 14 bases between. CDR3 residues: CASSQIWRGTTEAFF. CDR3 bases: TGCGCCAGCAGCCAAATATGGAGGGGAACCACTGAAGCTTTCTTT.

The rearrangement links TRBV5-1 to TRBJ2-4; D is uncertain. Per the germline V gene, CDR1 is SGHRS and CDR2 is YFSETQ. V lost 1 base to trimming and J lost 0 bases, with 5 bases between them. CDR3 length: 14 residues. CDR3 sequence: CASSLTPAKNIQYF. Here the CDR3 DNA reads TGCGCCAGCAGCTTGACACCAGCCAAAAACATTCAGTACTTC.

J is TRBJ2-1 and V is TRBV6-1; 10 nucleotides agree with TRBD2. V was pared by 4 bases and J by 4 bases, with 4 bases of the junction left unmatched. There are 15 residues in the CDR3. Germline V lookup: CDR1 MNHNS, CDR2 SASEGT. The CDR3 sequence is CASSGTAGGYNEQFF. The CDR3 DNA sequence: TGTGCCAGCAGTGGGACAGCGGGGGGGTACAATGAGCAGTTCTTC.

The V and J genes are TRBV6-6 and TRBJ1-5, with D perhaps matching TRBD1 (5 bases). Per the germline V gene, CDR1 is MNHNY and CDR2 is SVGAGI (reference sequence). V lost 5 bases to trimming and J lost 7 bases, with 12 bases between them. CDR3 size: 13 residues. The CDR3 DNA follows: TGTGCCAGCAGTCGGCAGGGATCACAGCCCCAGCATTTT. It codes for CASSRQGSQPQHF.

In its sample, this clone was seen once. The chain joins TRBV7-9 to TRBJ2-2; 11 nucleotides agree with TRBD1. The V gene end was trimmed by 6 bases and the J gene end by 4 bases; junction bases not matched to a gene: 7. The CDR3 length is 16 residues. CDR1 and CDR2 from the germline V gene are SEHNR and FQNEAQ (reference sequence). CDR3 sequence: CASSTGTGGFTGELFF. The CDR3 DNA is TGTGCCAGCAGTACCGGGACAGGGGGTTTCACCGGGGAGCTGTTTTTT.

The V gene is TRBV9, the J gene TRBJ1-2, with TRBD1 as a possible D gene (5 bases). Trimming left V 0 bases short and J 8 bases short, with 17 bases between. This CDR3 region has 15 residues. The V gene's germline CDR1 is SGDLS and CDR2 YYNGEE. CDR3 in DNA: TGTGCCAGCAGCGTAGGGGGAGGGCAGGGTCTAGGCTACACCTTC. Residues: CASSVGGGQGLGYTF.

The V gene is TRBV7-8, the J gene TRBJ2-1, with 7 bases lining up with TRBD2. Losses at the gene ends were 5 bases for V and 3 bases for J; bases not matched to a gene: 7. Per germline, CDR1 SGHVS and CDR2 FQNEAQ. This CDR3 has 15 residues. CDR3 protein: CASSPSSGNYNEQFF. CDR3 in DNA: TGTGCCAGCAGCCCTTCTAGCGGCAACTACAATGAGCAGTTCTTC. The full variable domain, with the rest looked up from reference TRBV7-8 and TRBJ2-1, is GAGVSQSPRYKVAKRGQDVALRCDPISGHVSLFWYQQALGQGPEFLTYFQNEAQLDKSGLPSDRFFAERPEGSVSTLKIQRTQQEDSAVYLCASSPSSGNYNEQFFGPGTRLTVL.

This clone was seen more than once but under ten times. The chain recombines TRBV4-1 with TRBJ1-2, with D tentatively TRBD1 (6 bases). The CDR3 contains 15 residues. V lost 0 bases, J lost 2 bases, and 10 bases lay in between. Germline CDR1 and CDR2: MGHRA and YSYEKL. In nucleotides, the CDR3 is TGCGCCAGCAGCCAAGATCCCGGACAGAACTATGGCTACACCTTC. Its protein product is CASSQDPGQNYGYTF.

This clone appeared a single time. The V and J genes are TRBV9 and TRBJ2-1, with 7 bases that match TRBD2. The V and J ends lost 4 bases and 6 bases, in that order; junction bases with no gene match: 13. The CDR3 contains 16 residues. Germline CDR1 is SGDLS and CDR2 is YYNGEE. The DNA for the CDR3 is TGTGCCAGCAGCTTAGCCGGGAGGCCCCTGATCAATGAGCAGTTCTTC. Protein product: CASSLAGRPLINEQFF.

The J gene is TRBJ2-3, the V gene TRBV19, with a possible D match to TRBD1 (6 bases). The CDR3 runs to 14 residues. Germline-derived CDR1 and CDR2 are LNHDA and SQIVND (reference sequence). The germline V and J ends were trimmed by 7 bases and 2 bases, with 13 bases remaining between them. CDR3 amino acids: CASTPGQATDTQYF. The CDR3, as DNA: TGTGCCAGTACCCCGGGACAAGCCACAGATACGCAGTATTTT.

The rearrangement uses TRBV7-3 and TRBJ2-2; 15 nucleotides align to TRBD2. Trimming cost V 5 bases and J 7 bases; bases outside gene matches: 8. The CDR3 length is 17 residues. Germline V CDR1 and CDR2: SGHTA, FQGTGA. CDR3 sequence: CASSIRTSGREDGELFF. CDR3 DNA sequence: TGTGCCAGCAGCATCAGGACTAGCGGGAGGGAGGACGGGGAGCTGTTTTTT.

The J gene is TRBJ2-7, the V gene TRBV6-1; D is unclear. The V end was cut by 3 bases, the J end by 2 bases, with 11 bases between. The CDR3 length is 14 residues. Germline CDR1 and CDR2: MNHNS and SASEGT. The CDR3 spells CASSDLPQAYEQYF. In nucleotides, the CDR3 is TGTGCCAGCAGTGATTTGCCCCAGGCCTACGAGCAGTACTTC.

This clone was recorded a few times. The rearrangement links TRBV5-1 to TRBJ2-3; 8 nucleotides agree with TRBD2. The V gene end was trimmed by 0 bases and the J gene end by 0 bases; junction bases not matched to a gene: 3. The length of the CDR3 is 16 residues. The germline gives CDR1 SGHRS, CDR2 YFSETQ. CDR3 DNA sequence: TGCGCCAGCAGCTTGGAGGTAGCGGGAAGCACAGATACGCAGTATTTT. It specifies CASSLEVAGSTDTQYF.

The V call is TRBV6-1, the J call TRBJ1-4; 10 bases are a match to TRBD1. The CDR3 contains 15 residues. The junction had 6 bases not matched to a gene; V was cut back by 4 bases and J by 7 bases. Germline CDR1 and CDR2: MNHNS and SASEGT. The CDR3 region is CASSGTGTGVEKLFF. The CDR3 DNA reads as TGTGCCAGCAGTGGTACCGGGACAGGGGTTGAAAAACTGTTTTTT.

This clone was detected a few times. This CDR3 is CASSLLGGSYEQYF. The CDR3 nucleotides are TGTGCCAGCAGTTTATTAGGGGGCTCCTACGAGCAGTACTTC. This rearrangement joins TRBV28 to TRBJ2-5; perhaps TRBD1 as D (6 bases). The DNA end is more similar to TRBJ2-7, so the J call may be wrong. The CDR3 covers 14 residues. The germline CDR1 and CDR2 sequences are MDHEN and SYDVKM.

The gene calls are TRBV30 and TRBJ1-3; no reliable D call. Trimming took off 0 bases at V and 3 bases at J, with 6 bases between the two ends. Germline V gene lookup returns CDR1 GTSNPN and CDR2 SVGIG (reference sequence). The CDR3 totals 13 residues. CDR3 sequence reads: CAWSVPVGNTIYF. In nucleotides, the CDR3 is TGTGCCTGGAGTGTACCAGTTGGAAACACCATATATTTT.

V gene TRBV11-2 combines with J gene TRBJ2-1; 10 nucleotides agree with TRBD2. The CDR3 is 15 amino acids. The J segment lost 4 bases and the V segment lost 0 bases, leaving 0 bases of the junction unmatched. CDR1 SGHAT and CDR2 FQNNGV come from the germline V gene. The CDR3 loop reads CASSLEGLAYNEQFF. The CDR3 region has the DNA TGTGCCAGCAGCTTAGAGGGACTAGCGTACAATGAGCAGTTCTTC. Full variable domain (missing parts from reference TRBV11-2 and TRBJ2-1): EAGVAQSPRYKIIEKRQSVAFWCNPISGHATLYWYQQILGQGPKLLIQFQNNGVVDDSQLPKDRFSAERLKGVDSTLKIQPAKLEDSAVYLCASSLEGLAYNEQFFGPGTRLTVL.

This clone has just a few counts. The V call is TRBV28, the J call TRBJ2-5, with 8 bases identical to TRBD1. CDR1 is MDHEN, CDR2 SYDVKM, per germline. This CDR3 has 14 residues. Unmatched junction bases numbered 2, after V lost 4 bases and J lost 1 base. The CDR3 is CASSSTGVQETQYF. The DNA for the CDR3 is TGTGCCAGCAGTTCGACAGGGGTCCAAGAGACCCAGTACTTC.

The chain joins TRBV9 to TRBJ2-7, with 11 bases aligning to TRBD2. V dropped 4 bases and J dropped 3; count of bases not matched to a gene: 3. The germline V gene encodes CDR1 SGDLS and CDR2 YYNGEE. The CDR3 totals 14 residues. CDR3 residues: CASSPGLADYEQYF. The CDR3, as DNA: TGTGCCAGCAGCCCGGGACTAGCGGACTACGAGCAGTACTTC.

V gene TRBV21-1 combines with J gene TRBJ2-7; the DNA was not used to check the table's D call, TRBD1. TRBV21-1 is a documented pseudogene. The CDR3 extends over 12 amino acids. The CDR3 loop reads CASRGHLYEQYF. The CDR3, as DNA: TGTGCCAGCAGAGGACACCTCTACGAGCAGTACTTC.

The chain is built from TRBV28 and TRBJ2-6; a possible D gene is TRBD1 (5 bases). Germline lookup yields CDR1 MDHEN and CDR2 SYDVKM. The length of the CDR3 is 17 residues. Trimming left V 2 bases short and J 0 bases short, with 11 bases between. The CDR3 DNA reads TGTGCCAGCAGTTTAGACAGACTGAGCTCTGGGGCCAACGTCCTGACTTTC. It translates to CASSLDRLSSGANVLTF.

The J gene is TRBJ1-1, the V gene TRBV29-1; 10 nucleotides agree with TRBD1. Unmatched junction bases numbered 6, after V lost 8 bases and J lost 3 bases. The CDR3 loop spans 13 amino acids. Germline-derived CDR1 and CDR2 are SQVTM and ANQGSEA. The CDR3, as DNA: TGCAGCCTAGGACAGGGGGATTACACTGAAGCTTTCTTT. It yields the protein CSLGQGDYTEAFF.

The V and J genes are TRBV4-2 and TRBJ2-3; 7 nucleotides line up with TRBD2. Germline CDR1 and CDR2: LGHNA and YNFKEQ. V lost 1 base, J lost 1 base, and 14 bases stayed unmatched. This CDR3 has 19 amino acids. CDR3 coding DNA: TGTGCCAGCAGCCAAGCCTGGACTAGAAGTAGGATGGGCACAGATACGCAGTATTTT. It translates to CASSQAWTRSRMGTDTQYF.